The T cell receptor (beta chain) described here comes from a study of cytotoxic CD8 clonotypes in ibrutinib-treated CLL (dated by TCRdb to the early 2020s). Notes on the research overall: In this cohort, some 14 patients were treatment-naive and roughly ten were relapsed/refractory, while some 18 had unmutated IGHV. Of the approximately 90 participants in the trial, approximately 26 had longitudinal samples available. Responses were partial in approximately 24 patients and complete in 2; after median about 5.5 years follow-up, around 15 stayed in remission and 12 progressed. An average of about 260,000 productive templates and 80,000 to 95,000 productive rearrangements was obtained per sample. Patients were still on ibrutinib when every remission and progressive disease sample was collected. Cryopreserved peripheral blood mononuclear cells were collected at three points: before therapy, at response, and at either sustained remission or disease progression. Response samples were obtained after a median of roughly eleven months of treatment, with a range of about 6 to 36 months.

The sample holds a few counts of this clone. The antigen it binds to is not known. Base qualities are not provided; no much larger clone lies one nucleotide away. Study-wide conclusions, independent of this receptor: Public clonotypes were rare and either shrank or stayed stable during treatment, and the rise in clonality at ibrutinib response reflected expansion of private clonotypes. At baseline, clonality was higher than in age-matched healthy donors and showed a strong correlation with circulating CD8+ T-cell counts. Sampling times were not matched between sustained-remission and progressing patients, and lymph node repertoires were not studied. At ibrutinib response clonality went up, during sustained remission it held steady, and at progression it dropped back toward baseline.

The goal of deep resolution MiSeq sequencing was a depth between 1 in 1 million and 1 in 200,000 T cells, and coverage averaged 10x per clonotype. The immunoSEQ hsTCRB Kit was used to generate TCR beta libraries. Per the authors' processing: The data were analyzed with ImmunoSEQ Analyzer and ImmunoSEQ Data Assistant, and V, D and J gene assignments followed IMGT definitions. Clonality, which ranges from 0 to 1, was calculated as one minus the normalized Shannon entropy of productive rearrangement frequencies. Only overrepresented clonotypes making up at least 0.05% of each patient's repertoire were included in the public clonotype analysis. Repertoires from approximately 12 age-matched healthy donors in immuneACCESS were used as clonality controls. TCRdb holds this immuneACCESS table with in-frame rearrangements only. Some clones are missing; in checked studies, unresolved V genes explain under half, and the rest has no known cause. From that table come the V and J calls and clone size; the DNA was used to work out D and trimming. Here the sample has about 40,000 clones; 70% occur a single time. The ten largest make up about 9.5% of the sample.

The meaning of the sample's time point label: progressive disease on ibrutinib. For TCR beta library preparation, 1.5 to 2 micrograms of genomic DNA were isolated from cryopreserved PBMCs. High-throughput TCR beta sequencing was performed on longitudinal blood samples from CLL patients receiving ibrutinib monotherapy. The patients took part in an open-label, single-center phase 2 trial of ibrutinib monotherapy. Per the germline V gene (reference sequence), SEHNR is the CDR1 and FQNEAQ is the CDR2. The germline ends are 16 bases apart after V is trimmed by 3 bases and J by 2 bases. Counted from cysteine to phenylalanine, this CDR3 has 16 amino acids. Of all the DNA, just the CDR3 is kept, 48 bases in frame from base 1.

The TCR was taken from a human donor with chronic lymphocytic leukemia. Recombination linked TRBV7-9 to TRBJ1-2, with no reliable assignment of the D segment. The specimen comprised PBMCs, sampled at disease progression, from a patient treated with ibrutinib. The sequenced DNA is TGTGCCAGCAGCTTGGTGGCCGCCGGAGGGAACTATGGCTACACCTTC. This yields the protein CASSLVAAGGNYGYTF.